This T cell receptor (beta chain) was captured by sequencing in a study of blood T cell repertoires in COVID-19. As for the study in general: T cells, B-cell-depleted T cells, or PBMCs supplied cDNA or gDNA.

Using immunoSEQ multiplex PCR, the repertoire was profiled, and TCRdb retains in-frame clones only, with some absent. The profile shows hundreds of thousands of clones, about 87% of them singletons. V trimming: 4 bases; J trimming: 1 base; junction bases outside the gene matches: 6. Germline V gene data show CDR1 as MGHRA and CDR2 as YSYEKL. The CDR3 sequence is 18 residues long. This clone came up a few times. The identical CDR3 is also encoded by other nucleotide sequences in the sample. Seattle's cohort entered during active infection and was followed longitudinally. The clonotype was recovered from a woman in her 30s with COVID-19, enrolled during active disease. The sequenced sample was peripheral blood. This rearrangement joins TRBV4-1 to TRBJ2-3, with 15 bases identical to TRBD2. The CDR3 nucleotides are TGCGCCAGCAGCCCCGGACTAGCGGGAGGGCCGGGCACAGATACGCAGTATTTT. It is translated as CASSPGLAGGPGTDTQYF.